The clone carrying this T cell receptor (beta chain) has only a few counts. Clones were sequenced by immunoSEQ multiplex PCR, and TCRdb holds only the in-frame ones, with some missing. This sample has about 10,000 clones, with approximately 68% found just once. This specimen comes from a study of early stage breast cancer tumors. Overall study: Each sample averaged approximately 10-fold read coverage.

The V end was cut by 2 bases, the J end by 3 bases, with 8 bases between. The CDR3 is made up of 13 amino acids. The germline CDR1 and CDR2 sequences are SGHTA and FQGTGA. The rearrangement uses TRBV7-3 and TRBJ2-7; D is unclear. Sequenced: breast tumor tissue. The source is a person aged 45-60 years with breast cancer. CDR3 protein: CASSLYPLYEQYF. CDR3 nucleotide sequence: TGTGCCAGCAGCTTATACCCCCTCTACGAGCAGTACTTC.